This TCR beta chain was captured in a study of blood T cell repertoires in COVID-19. The overall study: PBMCs, B-cell-depleted T cells, or T cells were the source of the cDNA or gDNA that made up the material.

Per the original methods: The authors estimated nucleated cell counts from reference gene primer amplification. Clones were read by immunoSEQ multiplex PCR, and TCRdb kept only the in-frame ones, dropping some. From that table come the V and J calls and clone size; the DNA was used to work out D and trimming. This sample has 300,000 to 450,000 clones; about 90% occur once, and the top ten carry approximately 1.2%. The germline V and J ends were trimmed by 4 bases and 5 bases, with 11 bases remaining between them. There are 13 residues in the CDR3. The V gene's germline CDR1 is WNHNN and CDR2 SYGVQD (reference sequence). Cohort placement rested on clinical history that participants reported themselves.

The genes are TRBV10-1 and TRBJ1-1, with no clear D. The clonotype was recovered from a man under 40 who had recovered from COVID-19. Sample: PBMCs or T cells enriched from blood (not recorded which). In DNA form, the CDR3 reads TGCGCCAGCAGTGTCAGCCCGGGGACTGAAGCTTTCTTT. Translated, it gives CASSVSPGTEAFF.